A selection of T cell receptor beta chains follows, all from one sample in a study of blood T cell repertoires in COVID-19. The assay was immunoSEQ multiplex PCR, and TCRdb's table has in-frame clones only and misses some. The sample has fewer than 200,000 clones; roughly 86% are singletons. The sequenced sample consisted of peripheral blood. Source of these receptors: a man between 40 and 49 years old who had recovered from COVID-19. Both conserved end residues are part of each CDR3. Fields, in order: V gene, J gene, clone size, D gene, CDR3 protein, CDR3 DNA. D genes are given only for firm matches. The listing skips clone size in some rows; elsewhere it reads once, few, many or a size class.

v_call: TRBV18; j_call: TRBJ2-7; clone_size: .; d_call: TRBD1; cdr3_aa: CASSPSQGDGEQYF; cdr3_nt: TGTGCCAGCTCACCATCGCAGGGGGATGGCGAGCAGTACTTC
v_call: TRBV2; j_call: TRBJ1-1; clone_size: .; d_call: .; cdr3_aa: CASSEQRDTEAFF; cdr3_nt: TGTGCCAGCAGTGAACAGCGTGACACTGAAGCTTTCTTT
v_call: TRBV4-2; j_call: TRBJ2-1; clone_size: .; d_call: TRBD2; cdr3_aa: CASSPTTSGDLEQFF; cdr3_nt: TGTGCCAGCAGCCCAACTACTAGCGGGGATTTAGAGCAGTTCTTC
v_call: TRBV11-2; j_call: TRBJ2-7; clone_size: once; d_call: .; cdr3_aa: CASSLGAGTYEQYF; cdr3_nt: TGTGCCAGCAGCTTAGGGGCTGGCACCTACGAGCAGTACTTC
v_call: TRBV5-6; j_call: TRBJ2-7; clone_size: once; d_call: TRBD1; cdr3_aa: CASRRDRLVYEQYF; cdr3_nt: TGTGCCAGCAGACGGGACAGGCTGGTCTATGAGCAGTACTTC
v_call: TRBV5-4; j_call: TRBJ2-5; clone_size: .; d_call: TRBD1; cdr3_aa: CASSLVLGQGKETQYF; cdr3_nt: TGTGCCAGCAGCTTGGTGCTGGGACAGGGTAAGGAGACCCAGTACTTC
v_call: TRBV30; j_call: TRBJ2-7; clone_size: .; d_call: TRBD1; cdr3_aa: CAWTRTGGFYEQYF; cdr3_nt: TGTGCCTGGACTAGGACAGGGGGCTTCTACGAGCAGTACTTC
v_call: TRBV2; j_call: TRBJ2-5; clone_size: .; d_call: TRBD2; cdr3_aa: CASTGGVYQETQYF; cdr3_nt: TGTGCCAGCACCGGGGGGGTATACCAAGAGACCCAGTACTTC
v_call: TRBV13; j_call: TRBJ2-7; clone_size: .; d_call: .; cdr3_aa: CASSSGQSAYEQYF; cdr3_nt: TGTGCCAGCAGCTCCGGACAGTCGGCCTACGAGCAGTACTTC
v_call: TRBV7-8; j_call: TRBJ2-1; clone_size: .; d_call: TRBD2; cdr3_aa: CASSSEPGLAAYEQFF; cdr3_nt: TGTGCCAGCAGCTCGGAACCGGGACTAGCTGCCTATGAGCAGTTCTTC
v_call: TRBV7-9; j_call: TRBJ1-3; clone_size: .; d_call: .; cdr3_aa: CASSLSGGNTIYF; cdr3_nt: TGTGCCAGCAGCTTGTCAGGGGGAAACACCATATATTTT
v_call: TRBV5-1; j_call: TRBJ2-1; clone_size: .; d_call: .; cdr3_aa: CASSLRNEQFF; cdr3_nt: TGCGCCAGCAGCTTGCGCAATGAGCAGTTCTTC
v_call: TRBV30; j_call: TRBJ2-1; clone_size: .; d_call: TRBD2; cdr3_aa: CAWRTENFGTISYNEQFF; cdr3_nt: TGTGCCTGGAGAACTGAAAACTTCGGGACTATCTCCTACAATGAGCAGTTCTTC
v_call: TRBV9; j_call: TRBJ1-2; clone_size: .; d_call: TRBD1; cdr3_aa: CASSVGTGHGYTF; cdr3_nt: TGTGCCAGCAGCGTAGGGACAGGTCATGGCTACACCTTC
v_call: TRBV20-1; j_call: TRBJ1-5; clone_size: .; d_call: .; cdr3_aa: CSASGRGSNSNQPQHF; cdr3_nt: TGCAGTGCTAGTGGACGAGGGTCTAATAGCAATCAGCCCCAGCATTTT
v_call: TRBV7-9; j_call: TRBJ2-1; clone_size: .; d_call: .; cdr3_aa: CASGGASNEQFF; cdr3_nt: TGTGCCAGCGGGGGGGCATCCAATGAGCAGTTCTTC
v_call: TRBV27; j_call: TRBJ1-2; clone_size: .; d_call: TRBD1; cdr3_aa: CASRGTGLFGYTF; cdr3_nt: TGTGCCAGCAGGGGGACAGGCCTATTTGGCTACACCTTC
v_call: TRBV5-1; j_call: TRBJ1-3; clone_size: .; d_call: .; cdr3_aa: CASSLGVRSDGNTIYF; cdr3_nt: TGCGCCAGCAGCTTGGGGGTCCGGAGCGATGGAAACACCATATATTTT
v_call: TRBV7-2; j_call: TRBJ1-3; clone_size: once; d_call: TRBD1; cdr3_aa: CASSSSTGGSSGNTIYF; cdr3_nt: TGTGCCAGCAGCTCCTCAACAGGGGGCTCGTCTGGAAACACCATATATTTT
v_call: TRBV11-3; j_call: TRBJ2-7; clone_size: .; d_call: .; cdr3_aa: CASSQMGASYEQYF; cdr3_nt: TGTGCCAGCAGCCAAATGGGGGCGTCCTACGAGCAGTACTTC
v_call: TRBV7-2; j_call: TRBJ2-2; clone_size: .; d_call: TRBD2; cdr3_aa: CASSRGLAGVGELFF; cdr3_nt: TGTGCCAGCAGCCGGGGACTAGCGGGAGTAGGGGAGCTGTTTTTT
v_call: TRBV6-5; j_call: TRBJ2-2; clone_size: .; d_call: TRBD2; cdr3_aa: CASSYSGGGNTGELFF; cdr3_nt: TGTGCCAGCAGTTACTCGGGCGGGGGAAACACCGGGGAGCTGTTTTTT
v_call: TRBV7-2; j_call: TRBJ2-5; clone_size: once; d_call: TRBD1; cdr3_aa: CASSPLQGAGETQYF; cdr3_nt: TGTGCCAGCAGCCCCCTACAGGGGGCAGGGGAGACCCAGTACTTC
v_call: TRBV6-4; j_call: TRBJ2-1; clone_size: .; d_call: .; cdr3_aa: CASSDRYSEQFF; cdr3_nt: TGTGCCAGCAGTGACCGGTACTCCGAGCAGTTCTTC
v_call: TRBV19; j_call: TRBJ2-1; clone_size: once; d_call: TRBD1; cdr3_aa: CASSIGKTGNNEQFF; cdr3_nt: TGTGCCAGTAGTATAGGGAAGACAGGGAACAATGAGCAGTTCTTC
v_call: TRBV6-5; j_call: TRBJ1-6; clone_size: .; d_call: TRBD1; cdr3_aa: CASRSGTDNSPLHF; cdr3_nt: TGTGCCAGCAGATCCGGGACAGATAATTCACCCCTCCACTTT
v_call: TRBV18; j_call: TRBJ1-5; clone_size: .; d_call: .; cdr3_aa: CASSPQQGNQPQHF; cdr3_nt: TGTGCCAGCTCACCACAACAGGGCAATCAGCCCCAGCATTTT
v_call: TRBV6-6; j_call: TRBJ2-5; clone_size: .; d_call: .; cdr3_aa: CASIGEQETQYF; cdr3_nt: TGTGCCAGCATCGGAGAGCAAGAGACCCAGTACTTC
v_call: TRBV15; j_call: TRBJ1-2; clone_size: .; d_call: TRBD1; cdr3_aa: CATSMRGLGYGYTF; cdr3_nt: TGTGCCACCAGCATGAGGGGGCTTGGGTATGGCTACACCTTC
v_call: TRBV6-5; j_call: TRBJ2-7; clone_size: .; d_call: .; cdr3_aa: CASSLQGGYAYEQYF; cdr3_nt: TGTGCCAGCAGCCTTCAGGGTGGGTACGCCTACGAGCAGTACTTC
v_call: TRBV28; j_call: TRBJ2-5; clone_size: .; d_call: TRBD1; cdr3_aa: CASSPDRGLSPKKTQYF; cdr3_nt: TGTGCCAGCAGTCCAGACAGGGGGCTATCCCCGAAAAAGACCCAGTACTTC
v_call: TRBV4-3; j_call: TRBJ1-1; clone_size: .; d_call: .; cdr3_aa: CASSQGVGGTEAFF; cdr3_nt: TGCGCCAGCAGCCAAGGGGTGGGGGGCACTGAAGCTTTCTTT
v_call: TRBV7-2; j_call: TRBJ1-6; clone_size: .; d_call: TRBD1; cdr3_aa: CASSLRGQVRAGSPLHF; cdr3_nt: TGTGCCAGCAGCTTAAGGGGACAGGTCCGGGCAGGGTCACCCCTCCACTTT
v_call: TRBV9; j_call: TRBJ2-2; clone_size: .; d_call: TRBD2; cdr3_aa: CASSVAGGASTGELFF; cdr3_nt: TGTGCCAGCAGCGTAGCGGGGGGGGCTTCAACCGGGGAGCTGTTTTTT
v_call: TRBV5-1; j_call: TRBJ2-1; clone_size: .; d_call: TRBD1; cdr3_aa: CASSSRTGIYNEQFF; cdr3_nt: TGCGCCAGCAGCTCCCGGACAGGGATCTACAATGAGCAGTTCTTC
v_call: TRBV30; j_call: TRBJ2-3; clone_size: .; d_call: .; cdr3_aa: CAWSATASTDTQYF; cdr3_nt: TGTGCCTGGAGTGCAACAGCCAGCACAGATACGCAGTATTTT
v_call: TRBV27; j_call: TRBJ2-2; clone_size: .; d_call: .; cdr3_aa: CASSFQGDTGELFF; cdr3_nt: TGTGCCAGCAGTTTTCAAGGGGATACCGGGGAGCTGTTTTTT
v_call: TRBV4-3; j_call: TRBJ1-4; clone_size: .; d_call: .; cdr3_aa: CASSPGPWGRSTNEKLFF; cdr3_nt: TGCGCCAGCAGCCCGGGGCCATGGGGGCGTTCCACTAATGAAAAACTGTTTTTT
v_call: TRBV5-4; j_call: TRBJ1-1; clone_size: few; d_call: TRBD1; cdr3_aa: CASSLGQGGRLEAFF; cdr3_nt: TGTGCCAGCAGCTTAGGACAGGGAGGGCGTTTGGAAGCTTTCTTT
v_call: TRBV24-1; j_call: TRBJ2-3; clone_size: .; d_call: TRBD2; cdr3_aa: CATSDLSTSGSRGDTQYF; cdr3_nt: TGTGCCACCAGTGATTTGTCGACTAGCGGGAGCAGGGGAGATACGCAGTATTTT
v_call: TRBV30; j_call: TRBJ2-7; clone_size: .; d_call: TRBD2; cdr3_aa: CAWSSGRYEQYF; cdr3_nt: TGTGCCTGGAGTAGCGGGAGGTACGAGCAGTACTTC
v_call: TRBV10-3; j_call: TRBJ1-1; clone_size: .; d_call: TRBD1; cdr3_aa: CAINTILDRGGRRNTEAFF; cdr3_nt: TGTGCCATCAATACAATTCTGGACAGGGGAGGCCGAAGGAACACTGAAGCTTTCTTT
v_call: TRBV18; j_call: TRBJ1-2; clone_size: once; d_call: .; cdr3_aa: CASSPGQHYGYTF; cdr3_nt: TGTGCCAGCTCACCGGGGCAGCACTATGGCTACACCTTC